Given below is one TCR beta chain in context. No antigen is known for it. This sample is part of a study of T cell responses to AZD1222 COVID-19 vaccine. Whole-study results and caveats: Mostly white British, mostly female donors; authors suggested clonal diversity may be underestimated. Seropositive at baseline were only a handful of AZD1222 recipients. Reports indicate that nearly half of spike-specific TCRs are directed at unmutated variant regions.

Germline CDR1 is ENHRY and CDR2 is SYGVKD. This CDR3 is 14 amino acids long. The V end lost 6 bases, the J end lost 7 bases, and 19 bases lay between the germline ends. TCRdb's table, derived via immunoSEQ multiplex PCR, lists solely in-frame clones and lacks some. The table shows roughly 100,000 clones, with 88% occurring only once. This material consisted of peripheral blood, taken on day 0 of AZD1222 vaccination. The V call is TRBV10-3, the J call TRBJ2-7, with a tentative D call TRBD1 (6 bases). The clonotype comes from an adult in good health. This CDR3 is CAIREDRSVGEQYF. CDR3 nucleotide sequence: TGTGCCATCAGAGAAGACAGGTCGGTGGGGGAGCAGTACTTC.